This T cell receptor (beta chain) was sequenced during a study of T cell repertoires and HLA-DP antigens (dated by TCRdb to 2016 to 2019). In terms of the full investigation: The study used an in vitro model of CD4+ T cell alloreactivity in which transduced HeLa cells presented allogeneic HLA-DP. Compared with self, one alloantigen differed at one amino acid in the peptide-binding groove and the other differed at around eleven, modelling structurally similar versus dissimilar alloantigens. Of the three donors, two were male and one was female, and their ages ranged from the 18-to-29 age band up to the 60-to-69 age band. Results and caveats for the whole study, not just this receptor: Average cumulative frequency of clones undetected before culture was roughly 36% against one allele and about 46% against the other. Naive and memory CD4+ repertoires were not analysed separately. Limitations included only a few donors, a non-physiological HeLa antigen-presenting system, and the use of total CD4+ responder cells.

For this clone: Base-call qualities are not available, and no considerably larger clone is one nucleotide away.

The germline V gene (reference sequence) yields MNHNY for CDR1 and SVGAGI for CDR2. The CDR3 runs 15 residues from the cysteine to the phenylalanine. Of all the DNA, just the CDR3 is kept, 45 bases in frame from base 1. Trimming takes 6 bases off V and 2 bases off J; junction bases not matched to a gene: 3. TCRB CDR3 regions were amplified with the immunoSEQ multiplex PCR using forward primers for 54 TRBV segments and reverse primers for 13 TRBJ segments. Cultured samples were sequenced at survey resolution with a target of 60,000 T cell genomes. Sequencing of amplicons was performed on an Illumina HiSeq System, and 87 bp reads covering the CDR3 were generated. The paper's processing steps were these. PCR and sequencing errors in the reads were corrected, and CDR3 regions were defined by aligning to IMGT reference sequences. Synthetic template pools were used to estimate template counts and unique rearrangement counts. Clonality was computed as 1 minus Pielou's evenness. Richness was estimated with the Daley-Smith estimator. Morisita's index served as the measure of repertoire overlap. Clones found in cultured samples but undetected in the pre-culture repertoire of the corresponding donor were defined as low-abundance clones. In its TCRdb copy, this immuneACCESS table keeps in-frame sequences only and misses some clones. Where compared with another copy, unresolved V genes explain less than half of these, and the others have no known cause. The DNA was the basis for D and trimming; V, J and clone size are from that table. The sample table shows over a thousand clones, and about 73% are seen once. The ten largest clones add up to around 42% of the sample.

Following 15 days of expansion, the cultured CD4+ cells were restimulated for less than 30 h with HeLa cells expressing the same allogeneic DPB1. To serve as antigen-presenting cells, the HeLa stimulator cells were retrovirally transduced with HLA-DPA1/DPB1, HLA-DM, invariant chain and CD80. Magnetic bead negative selection was used to isolate untouched CD4+ T cells from Ficoll-separated PBMC, with an average purity of roughly 98%. In medium with around 10% human AB serum and 50 U/mL IL-2, CD4+ responders and 100 Gy-irradiated HeLa cells were cocultured at a 3:1 ratio. Untouched CD4+ T cells were isolated with magnetic beads from Ficoll-separated PBMC, and a purity of approximately 98% was reached with negligible CD8+ contamination. Peripheral blood mononuclear cells came from the buffy coats of a few healthy blood donors, who served as the study's donors. CMV seronegative status was shared by all three donors. Genomic DNA was extracted with the DNeasy Blood & Tissue Kit.

Sequencing was carried out using CD137- CD4+ T cells from cultured PBMCs. The sequence was collected from a man in his sixties in good health and CMV-seronegative. The rearranged chain carries TRBV6-6 and TRBJ2-1; the central 11 bases match TRBD1. The CDR3 region has the sequence CASSRTGGAYNEQFF. Here is the DNA: TGTGCCAGCAGCCGGACAGGGGGCGCCTACAATGAGCAGTTCTTC.